This passage covers 27 T cell receptor beta chains from one sample sequenced in a study of shared clonotypes between healthy human individuals. Clones were read by immunoSEQ multiplex PCR, and TCRdb kept only the in-frame ones, dropping some. The repertoire holds around 350,000 clones, about 73% seen once, with around 9.3% in the top ten. Sequenced input: memory CD4+ T cells sorted from blood. The subset: CD45RA-negative fraction. The receptors stem from a young man in good health.

There are a few counts of this clone. V and J are TRBV7-2 and TRBJ2-1, with D unclear. V lost 4 bases and J lost 5, with 6 bases in between. The CDR3 runs to 12 residues. Germline values: CDR1 SGHTA, CDR2 FQGNSA. CDR3: CASSSVDNEQFF. CDR3 in DNA: TGTGCCAGCAGCTCAGTTGACAATGAGCAGTTCTTC. The full variable domain, rest sourced from reference TRBV7-2 and TRBJ2-1, is GAGVSQSPSNKVTEKGKDVELRCDPISGHTALYWYRQSLGQGLEFLIYFQGNSAPDKSGLPSDRFSAERTGGSVSTLTIQRTQQEDSAVYLCASSSVDNEQFFGPGTRLTVL.

As regards this clone: This sample also contains other DNA sequences that code for the same CDR3. This rearrangement joins TRBV5-1 to TRBJ2-3; D is ambiguous. Germline V gene sequence: CDR1 SGHRS, CDR2 YFSETQ. The CDR3 has 14 amino acids. Trimming left V 7 bases short and J 0 bases short, with 12 bases between. The CDR3 DNA is TGCGCCAGCCGCCGAGGCGGAAGCACAGATACGCAGTATTTT. This encodes CASRRGGSTDTQYF.

This sequence joins TRBV30 and TRBJ2-4; TRBD2 is a possible D gene (6 bases). This CDR3 has 14 residues. The V gene's germline CDR1 is GTSNPN and CDR2 SVGIG (reference sequence). Trimming cost V 0 bases and J 11 bases, with 17 bases left between them. CDR3 amino acids: CAWSVDPPPSVQYF. The CDR3 DNA follows: TGTGCCTGGAGTGTAGACCCCCCCCCTAGCGTTCAGTACTTC.

The J gene is TRBJ2-4, the V gene TRBV7-2; 10 bases are shared with TRBD2. V gave up 1 base and J gave up 12 bases; unmatched junction bases: 6. CDR3 length: 14 amino acids. Germline V lookup: CDR1 SGHTA, CDR2 FQGNSA. For the CDR3, the DNA is TGTGCCAGCAGCTTAGGTACTAGCGGGATAACTCAGTACTTC. Translation gives CASSLGTSGITQYF.

The rearrangement uses TRBV4-3 and TRBJ2-7; D might be TRBD1 (6 bases). Trimming removed 4 bases from V and 6 bases from J, with 19 bases in between. Germline V gives CDR1 LGHNA, CDR2 YSLEER. This CDR3 is 15 amino acids long. The CDR3 bases are TGCGCCAGCAGCCCCCAACAGGGCTTGGTGGGCGAGCAGTACTTC. Translating gives CASSPQQGLVGEQYF.

This clone was seen a single time. The CDR3 DNA sequence: TGCAGCGTAAGACTAGCGGGGCTCTACGAGCAGTACTTC. It yields the protein CSVRLAGLYEQYF. The genes are TRBV29-1 and TRBJ2-7, with 11 bases fitting TRBD2. The CDR3 is 13 amino acids. The J segment lost 3 bases and the V segment lost 6 bases, leaving 4 bases of the junction unmatched. CDR1 is SQVTM, CDR2 ANQGSEA, per germline.

This clone was observed at least ten times. The sample contains more than one DNA sequence encoding this CDR3. The V gene is TRBV5-1, the J gene TRBJ2-1; tentatively, D is TRBD2 (5 bases). V lost 4 bases, J lost 0 bases, and 14 bases lay in between. This CDR3 spans 16 amino acids. From germline, CDR1 is SGHRS and CDR2 YFSETQ. Here the CDR3 reads CASSREAESSYNEQFF. CDR3 DNA sequence: TGCGCCAGCAGCCGGGAAGCGGAGAGCTCCTACAATGAGCAGTTCTTC.

This clone was counted between two and nine times. In DNA, the CDR3 is TGCGCCAGACCGGGACAGGGAGCTGGGGAGCAGTACTTC. This codes for CARPGQGAGEQYF. The V call is TRBV10-1, the J call TRBJ2-7; 9 nucleotides agree with TRBD1. The CDR3 has 13 amino acids. Germline assignment: CDR1 WNHNN and CDR2 SYGVQD (reference sequence). J gave up 7 bases and V 9 bases, and 10 bases lay outside the gene matches.

In its sample, this clone was seen a few times. The genes are TRBV2 and TRBJ2-4, with 8 bases identical to TRBD1. Germline V lookup: CDR1 SNHLY, CDR2 FYNNEI. J gave up 0 bases and V 4 bases, and 17 bases lay outside the gene matches. This CDR3 spans 20 amino acids. CDR3 coding DNA: TGTGCCAGCAGTGGAAGGACGGGACAGGTGTCCCATCTAGCCAAAAACATTCAGTACTTC. It specifies CASSGRTGQVSHLAKNIQYF.

A note on this clone: Distinct nucleotide sequences in the sample also encode this CDR3. The V call is TRBV5-1, the J call TRBJ2-5; unclear D gene. Trimming took 0 bases from V and 5 from J, leaving 2 bases between them. This CDR3 has 11 amino acids. The germline gives CDR1 SGHRS, CDR2 YFSETQ. CDR3 sequence (DNA): TGCGCCAGCAGCTTGGCCGAGACCCAGTACTTC. This encodes CASSLAETQYF.

The chain employs TRBV18 and TRBJ2-5; possibly TRBD1 or TRBD2 for D (6 bases each). The CDR3 covers 18 residues. Trimming pared 4 bases from V and 3 bases from J, leaving 24 bases between. Germline loops: CDR1 KGHSH, CDR2 LQKENI. The CDR3 nucleotides read TGTGCCAGCTCACTTCTCCCCTGGGGGCAGGGGAGGAAAGAGACCCAGTACTTC. Translating it yields CASSLLPWGQGRKETQYF.

This clone has a single count. The rearrangement uses TRBV10-2 and TRBJ2-7; the D is unclear. V was trimmed by 6 bases and J by 0 bases, leaving 15 bases between them. Germline-derived CDR1 and CDR2 are WSHSY and SAAADI. The CDR3 has 15 residues. CDR3 protein: CASRSYPGPSYEQYF. For the CDR3, the DNA is TGCGCCAGCAGATCTTATCCGGGCCCCTCCTACGAGCAGTACTTC.

On this clone: The same CDR3 is also encoded by other DNA sequences in this sample. This chain links TRBV10-3 with TRBJ2-3; unclear D gene. Germline V gene data show CDR1 as ENHRY and CDR2 as SYGVKD. The CDR3 has 13 amino acids. V lost 3 bases and J 2 bases, leaving 6 bases between the germline ends. The CDR3 bases are TGTGCCATCAGTGAAAGGTACACAGATACGCAGTATTTT. Protein product: CAISERYTDTQYF.

The rearrangement links TRBV7-6 to TRBJ2-1; weak D call: TRBD2 (5 bases). The CDR3 consists of 13 residues. The germline CDR1 and CDR2 sequences are SGHVS and FNYEAQ. The germline V and J ends were trimmed by 4 bases and 3 bases, with 7 bases remaining between them. Written as DNA, the CDR3 is TGTGCCAGCAGCTACGGGAACTACAATGAGCAGTTCTTC. This codes for CASSYGNYNEQFF.

The chain has TRBV21-1 and TRBJ2-7; TRBD1 is the table's D call, not checked against the DNA. TRBV21-1 is flagged as a pseudogene. This CDR3 is built from 15 residues. The CDR3 loop is CASSTRTPRAYEQYF. For the CDR3, the DNA is TGTGCCAGCAGCACCCGGACACCTCGAGCCTACGAGCAGTACTTC.

This chain connects TRBV29-1 to TRBJ2-5, with D unresolved. Deletions cut 6 bases from V and 9 bases from J, with 14 bases between. This CDR3 comprises 11 residues. The germline V gene has CDR1 SQVTM and CDR2 ANQGSEA. CDR3 nucleotide sequence: TGCAGCGTGGGTCAGGATGTGGCCCAGTACTTC. Amino acids: CSVGQDVAQYF.

This chain links TRBV6-5 with TRBJ2-3; D not certain. V lost 0 bases and J lost 6, with 7 bases in between. Looked up from germline, CDR1 is MNHEY and CDR2 is SVGAGI. The CDR3 runs to 13 residues. The CDR3 DNA follows: TGTGCCAGCAGTTACTCTTTTTTGGATACGCAGTATTTT. It encodes CASSYSFLDTQYF.

The rearrangement links TRBV28 to TRBJ1-2, with D possibly matching TRBD1 (5 bases). The CDR3 spans 12 residues. Per germline, CDR1 MDHEN and CDR2 SYDVKM. The V end lost 5 bases, the J end lost 8 bases, and 12 bases lay between the germline ends. The CDR3 loop is CASSGPGWGYTF. For the CDR3, the DNA is TGTGCCAGCAGTGGGCCAGGGTGGGGCTACACCTTC.

The rearrangement joins TRBV5-5 to TRBJ2-7; weak D call: TRBD2 (7 bases). The CDR3 runs 15 residues. Germline V gene lookup returns CDR1 SGHKS and CDR2 YYEKEE (reference sequence). Deletions cut 4 bases from V and 1 base from J, with 15 bases between. This CDR3 is CASSKGGVSSYEQYF. CDR3 bases: TGTGCCAGCAGCAAGGGGGGGGTCTCGTCCTACGAGCAGTACTTC.

The sample holds a few counts of this clone. This chain links TRBV13 with TRBJ1-1; D is ambiguous. The CDR3 has 16 amino acids. Per the germline V gene, CDR1 is PRHDT and CDR2 is FYEKMQ (reference sequence). Trimming took off 1 base at V and 0 bases at J, with 12 bases between the two ends. The CDR3 sequence is CASSLAGGILNTEAFF. The DNA of the CDR3 is TGTGCCAGCAGCTTAGCGGGCGGGATCCTGAACACTGAAGCTTTCTTT.

Details on this clone: This sample includes further DNA sequences coding for the same CDR3. The chain has TRBV5-1 and TRBJ2-1; TRBD1 matches at 8 bases. CDR1 and CDR2 (germline): SGHRS, YFSETQ. After removal of 1 base from V and 5 bases from J, the junction contained 5 bases not matched to a gene. CDR3 length: 15 amino acids. For the CDR3, the DNA is TGCGCCAGCAGCTTGTCGGGGACAGGCCACAATGAGCAGTTCTTC. As protein: CASSLSGTGHNEQFF.

The chain carries TRBV20-1 and TRBJ2-5; possibly TRBD1 for D (5 bases). The CDR3 is 11 amino acids. Per the germline V gene, CDR1 is DFQATT and CDR2 is SNEGSKA (reference sequence). V was cut by 7 bases and J by 2 bases, with 8 bases left in between. The CDR3 DNA reads as TGCAGTGGACAGTCACAAGAGACCCAGTACTTC. Protein: CSGQSQETQYF.

The genes are TRBV7-2 and TRBJ1-3; tentatively, D is TRBD1 (5 bases). Germline assignment: CDR1 SGHTA and CDR2 FQGNSA. V lost 4 bases and J lost 4, with 14 bases in between. The CDR3 length is 15 residues. CDR3 DNA sequence: TGTGCCAGCAGCTCCTCAGGAGGGGTCGGAAACACCATATATTTT. The encoded protein is CASSSSGGVGNTIYF.

This sequence joins TRBV5-1 and TRBJ2-7, with TRBD2 identical over 13 bases. The length of the CDR3 is 14 residues. Germline V gene data show CDR1 as SGHRS and CDR2 as YFSETQ. The V gene end was trimmed by 2 bases and the J gene end by 6 bases; junction bases not matched to a gene: 2. DNA of the CDR3: TGCGCCAGCAGCTTAACTAGCGGGAGGGGCGAGCAGTACTTC. Its translation: CASSLTSGRGEQYF. The variable domain in full, with the rest retrieved from reference TRBV5-1 and TRBJ2-7, is KAGVTQTPRYLIKTRGQQVTLSCSPISGHRSVSWYQQTPGQGLQFLFEYFSETQRNKGNFPGRFSGRQFSNSRSEMNVSTLELGDSALYLCASSLTSGRGEQYFGPGTRLTVT.

This sequence joins TRBV2 and TRBJ2-3; the D is unclear. Trimming left V 4 bases short and J 2 bases short, with 13 bases between. The length of the CDR3 is 15 residues. The germline V gene has CDR1 SNHLY and CDR2 FYNNEI. The CDR3 region is CASSVSGQYTDTQYF. Here the CDR3 DNA reads TGTGCCAGCAGTGTGTCCGGGCAGTACACAGATACGCAGTATTTT.

J is TRBJ2-2 and V is TRBV11-3; 9 bases are a match to TRBD1. With V trimmed by 5 bases and J by 4 bases, 5 bases remained unmatched. The CDR3 is made up of 15 amino acids. Germline-derived CDR1 and CDR2 are SGHNT and YENEEA. Here the CDR3 DNA reads TGTGCCAGCAGCAACAGGGGGCACGGCACCGGGGAGCTGTTTTTT. This encodes CASSNRGHGTGELFF.

The chain uses TRBV7-6 and TRBJ2-1; D is perhaps TRBD2 (5 bases). Germline assignment: CDR1 SGHVS and CDR2 FNYEAQ. The CDR3 consists of 15 residues. The V end was cut by 5 bases, the J end by 2 bases, with 13 bases between. Written as DNA, the CDR3 is TGTGCCAGCAGCCCGAGCGGACCGGCCTACAATGAGCAGTTCTTC. Translating gives CASSPSGPAYNEQFF.